The entry below describes one TCR beta chain. What it binds is not known. This CDR3 region has 16 residues. Germline lookup yields CDR1 SGHTA and CDR2 FQGNSA. After removal of 5 bases from V and 3 bases from J, the junction contained 7 bases not matched to a gene. These data are taken from a study of T cell responses to AZD1222 COVID-19 vaccine. Generated by immunoSEQ multiplex PCR, the TCRdb table keeps only in-frame clones and is missing some. The table includes over 150,000 clones, 70% to 90% detected once. Notes on the study in general: Recipients of AZD1222 seropositive at baseline numbered only 6 or 7. Close to half of spike-specific TCRs reportedly recognize unmutated variant regions.

The sequence was obtained from an adult in good health. V is TRBV7-2 and J is TRBJ2-6, with 7 bases aligning to TRBD1. The sequencing used peripheral blood, collected on day 0 of MenACWY control vaccination. The CDR3 sequence is CASSPRGRIGANVLTF. For the CDR3, the DNA is TGTGCCAGCAGCCCGAGGGGGCGGATTGGGGCCAACGTCCTGACTTTC.